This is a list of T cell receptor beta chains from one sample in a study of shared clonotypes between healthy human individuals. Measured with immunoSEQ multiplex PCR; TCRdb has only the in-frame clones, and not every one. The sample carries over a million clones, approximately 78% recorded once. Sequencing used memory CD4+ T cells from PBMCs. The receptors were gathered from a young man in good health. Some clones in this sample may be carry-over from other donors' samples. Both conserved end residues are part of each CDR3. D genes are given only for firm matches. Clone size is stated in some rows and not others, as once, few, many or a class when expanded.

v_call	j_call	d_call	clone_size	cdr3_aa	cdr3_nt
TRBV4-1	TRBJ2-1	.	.	CASSQESAGRSYNEQFF	TGCGCCAGCAGCCAAGAGTCGGCGGGCCGCTCCTACAATGAGCAGTTCTTC
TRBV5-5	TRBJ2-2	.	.	CASSLQGLATGELFF	TGTGCCAGCAGCTTGCAGGGGTTGGCCACCGGGGAGCTGTTTTTT
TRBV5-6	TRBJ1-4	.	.	CASSFDRAAFFEKLFF	TGTGCCAGCAGCTTTGATAGGGCCGCGTTCTTTGAAAAACTGTTTTTT
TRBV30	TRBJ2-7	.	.	CAWSPGQSYEQYF	TGTGCCTGGAGTCCAGGACAGTCCTACGAGCAGTACTTC
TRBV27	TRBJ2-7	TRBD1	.	CASSWTGRGAYEQYF	TGTGCCAGCAGTTGGACAGGGAGAGGGGCCTACGAGCAGTACTTC
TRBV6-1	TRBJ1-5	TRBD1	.	CASSERDRDYQPQHF	TGTGCCAGCAGTGAAAGGGACAGGGATTATCAGCCCCAGCATTTT
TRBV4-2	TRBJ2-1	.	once	CASSQATGYGYSYNEQFF	TGTGCCAGCAGCCAAGCTACCGGGTACGGCTACTCCTACAATGAGCAGTTCTTC
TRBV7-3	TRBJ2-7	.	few	CASSLKRYF	TGTGCCAGCAGCTTAAAGAGGTACTTC
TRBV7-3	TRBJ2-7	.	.	CASSSQAGSYEQYF	TGTGCCAGCAGCTCCCAGGCGGGGTCGTACGAGCAGTACTTC
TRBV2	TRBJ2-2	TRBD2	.	CASSALAAGELFF	TGTGCCAGCAGCGCACTAGCGGCCGGGGAGCTGTTTTTT
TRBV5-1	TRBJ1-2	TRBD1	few	CASRQGPTNYGYTF	TGCGCCAGCCGACAGGGCCCTACTAACTATGGCTACACCTTC
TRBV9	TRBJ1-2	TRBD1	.	CASSGYRGTGLNYGYTF	TGTGCCAGCAGCGGGTACAGGGGAACGGGGCTTAACTATGGCTACACCTTC
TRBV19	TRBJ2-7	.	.	CASSSSPGGPYEQYF	TGTGCCAGTAGTAGCTCCCCCGGAGGACCCTACGAGCAGTACTTC
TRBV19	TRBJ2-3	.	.	CASSIQVTDTQYF	TGTGCCAGTAGTATTCAGGTAACAGATACGCAGTATTTT
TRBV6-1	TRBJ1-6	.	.	CASGRNNSPLHF	TGTGCCAGCGGACGGAATAATTCACCCCTCCACTTT
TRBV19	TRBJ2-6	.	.	CASMSVGWVGDSGANVLTF	TGTGCCAGTATGAGCGTCGGGTGGGTTGGGGACTCTGGGGCCAACGTCCTGACTTTC
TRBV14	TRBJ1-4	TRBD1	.	CASSQDYGTDNEKLFF	TGTGCCAGCAGCCAAGATTACGGGACAGATAATGAAAAACTGTTTTTT
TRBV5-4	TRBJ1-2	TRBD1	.	CASSKSTGGGYGYTF	TGTGCCAGCAGCAAATCGACAGGGGGAGGCTATGGCTACACCTTC
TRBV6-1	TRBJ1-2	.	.	CASRTTAIGYTF	TGTGCCAGCAGGACCACAGCAATTGGCTACACCTTC
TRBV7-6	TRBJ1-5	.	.	CASSLGQGSNQPQHF	TGTGCCAGCAGCTTAGGTCAGGGGAGCAATCAGCCCCAGCATTTT
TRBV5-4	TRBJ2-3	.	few	CASSPGPLGGDTQYF	TGTGCCAGCAGCCCCGGGCCGCTGGGTGGGGATACGCAGTATTTT
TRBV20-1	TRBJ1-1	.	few	CSALVLTEAFF	TGCAGTGCTCTCGTACTCACTGAAGCTTTCTTT
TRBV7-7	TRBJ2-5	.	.	CASSLGVGQQETQYF	TGTGCCAGCAGCTTGGGGGTTGGGCAGCAAGAGACCCAGTACTTC
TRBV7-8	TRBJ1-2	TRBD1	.	CASSRGQGIYGYTF	TGTGCCAGCAGCCGCGGACAGGGGATCTATGGCTACACCTTC
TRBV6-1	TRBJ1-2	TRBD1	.	CASSYGTDNYGYTF	TGTGCCAGCAGTTATGGGACAGATAACTATGGCTACACCTTC
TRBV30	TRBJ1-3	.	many	CAWSPGVYRGGNTIYF	TGTGCCTGGAGCCCGGGGGTCTATCGGGGTGGAAACACCATATATTTT
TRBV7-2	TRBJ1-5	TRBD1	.	CASSSGGTQPQHF	TGTGCCAGCAGCTCAGGGGGAACACAGCCCCAGCATTTT
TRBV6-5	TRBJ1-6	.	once	CASRATLDQSPLHF	TGTGCCAGCAGAGCCACATTGGATCAGTCACCCCTCCACTTT
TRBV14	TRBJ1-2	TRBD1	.	CASSLPGQGDYGYTF	TGTGCCAGCAGCCTACCCGGACAGGGGGACTATGGCTACACCTTC
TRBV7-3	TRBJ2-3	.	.	CASSPGAEDTQYF	TGTGCCAGCAGTCCGGGGGCGGAAGATACGCAGTATTTT
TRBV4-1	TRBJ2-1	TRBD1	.	CASSVTPQTGGDEQFF	TGCGCCAGCAGCGTAACCCCACAGACAGGGGGCGATGAGCAGTTCTTC
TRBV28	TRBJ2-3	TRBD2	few	CASSLGQLAGRTDTQYF	TGTGCCAGCAGTTTAGGCCAACTAGCGGGGCGCACAGATACGCAGTATTTT
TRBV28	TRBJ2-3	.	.	CASLLRGRVGTDTQYF	TGTGCCAGCCTTCTAAGGGGGAGGGTTGGCACAGATACGCAGTATTTT
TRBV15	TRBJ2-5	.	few	CATSRGSSGAQETQYF	TGTGCCACCAGCAGAGGATCGTCAGGGGCGCAAGAGACCCAGTACTTC
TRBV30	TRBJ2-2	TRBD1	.	CAWSDRGTGELFF	TGTGCCTGGAGTGACAGGGGGACCGGGGAGCTGTTTTTT
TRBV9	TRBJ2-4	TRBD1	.	CASSDRGIQYF	TGTGCCAGCAGCGACAGGGGAATTCAGTACTTC
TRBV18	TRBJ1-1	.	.	CASSPEGGMATEAFF	TGTGCCAGCTCACCAGAGGGAGGGATGGCCACTGAAGCTTTCTTT
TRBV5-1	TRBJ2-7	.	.	CASRPGPNYEQYF	TGCGCCAGCAGACCCGGACCAAACTACGAGCAGTACTTC
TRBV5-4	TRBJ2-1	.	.	CASSLDSFPYNEQFF	TGTGCCAGCAGCTTGGACTCATTCCCCTACAATGAGCAGTTCTTC
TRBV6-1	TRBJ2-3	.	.	CASSTPRGSTDTQYF	TGTGCCAGCAGTACCCCTAGGGGTAGCACAGATACGCAGTATTTT
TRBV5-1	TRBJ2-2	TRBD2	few	CASSFLIAGVGTGELFF	TGCGCCAGCAGCTTCCTAATAGCGGGAGTTGGTACCGGGGAGCTGTTTTTT
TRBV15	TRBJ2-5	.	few	CATSRVQETQYF	TGTGCCACCAGCAGAGTACAAGAGACCCAGTACTTC
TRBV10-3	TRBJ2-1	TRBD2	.	CAIRPGLALNEQFF	TGTGCCATCAGACCGGGACTAGCCCTCAATGAGCAGTTCTTC
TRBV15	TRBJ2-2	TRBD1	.	CATSRGLVRDRAVGELFF	TGTGCCACCAGCAGAGGTTTAGTGAGGGACAGGGCGGTCGGGGAGCTGTTTTTT
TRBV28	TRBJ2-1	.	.	CASSLPAGSERNEQFF	TGTGCCAGCAGTCTCCCCGCGGGGAGCGAGAGGAATGAGCAGTTCTTC
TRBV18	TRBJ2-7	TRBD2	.	CASSPTQGTSGLQAYEQYF	TGTGCCAGCTCACCTACGCAAGGGACTAGCGGACTGCAAGCCTACGAGCAGTACTTC
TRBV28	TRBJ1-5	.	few	CASSLGRSNQPQHF	TGTGCCAGCAGTTTGGGCAGGAGCAATCAGCCCCAGCATTTT
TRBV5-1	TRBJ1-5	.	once	CASSLEGQGTQPQHF	TGCGCCAGCAGCTTGGAGGGCCAGGGGACTCAGCCCCAGCATTTT
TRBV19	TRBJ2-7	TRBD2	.	CASSMGLAGVPYEQYF	TGTGCCAGTAGTATGGGACTAGCGGGAGTACCCTACGAGCAGTACTTC
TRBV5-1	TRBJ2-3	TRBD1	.	CASSQGQGGTDTQYF	TGCGCCAGCAGCCAAGGACAGGGGGGCACAGATACGCAGTATTTT
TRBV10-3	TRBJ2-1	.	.	CAISESVGEINEQFF	TGTGCCATCAGTGAGTCTGTGGGAGAGATCAATGAGCAGTTCTTC
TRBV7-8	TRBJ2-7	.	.	CASSEGEAVYF	TGTGCCAGCAGCGAAGGGGAGGCGGTGTACTTC
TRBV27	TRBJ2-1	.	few	CASSLGTSGAPSYNEQFF	TGTGCCAGCAGTTTAGGGACGTCTGGGGCCCCCTCCTACAATGAGCAGTTCTTC